This TCR beta chain was identified during a study of T cell changes during pregnancy in multiple sclerosis. The V end was cut by 5 bases, the J end by 4 bases, with 9 bases between. Germline lookup yields CDR1 SEHNR and CDR2 FQNEAQ (reference sequence). The CDR3 is 13 amino acids. Assay: immunoSEQ multiplex PCR; the TCRdb copy retains only in-frame clones and omits some. The sample records about 69,000 clones, roughly 90% being singletons. The clonotype originates from a female donor in good health, enrolled as a control in a pregnancy study. V gene TRBV7-9 combines with J gene TRBJ1-5, with D possibly matching TRBD1 (5 bases). Source: CD4+ T cells from peripheral blood mononuclear cells, taken in the third trimester of pregnancy. CDR3 nucleotide sequence: TGTGCCAGCAGCGTTGACAGAAATCAGCCCCAGCATTTT. It yields the protein CASSVDRNQPQHF.